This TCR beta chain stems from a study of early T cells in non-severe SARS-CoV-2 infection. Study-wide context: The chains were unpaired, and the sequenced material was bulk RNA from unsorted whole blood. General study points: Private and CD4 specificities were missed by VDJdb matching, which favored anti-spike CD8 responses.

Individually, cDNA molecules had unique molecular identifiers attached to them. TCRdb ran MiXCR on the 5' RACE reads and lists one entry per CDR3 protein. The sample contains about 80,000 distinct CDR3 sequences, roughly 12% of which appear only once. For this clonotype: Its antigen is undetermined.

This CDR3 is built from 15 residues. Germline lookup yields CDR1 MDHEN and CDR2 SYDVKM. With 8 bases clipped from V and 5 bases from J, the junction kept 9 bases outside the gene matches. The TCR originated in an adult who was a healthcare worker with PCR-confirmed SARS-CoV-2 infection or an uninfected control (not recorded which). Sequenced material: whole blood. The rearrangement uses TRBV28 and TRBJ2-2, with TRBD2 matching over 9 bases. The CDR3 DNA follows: TGTGCCAGCCATTTTAGCGGGAGAAGTACCGGGGAGCTGTTTTTT. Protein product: CASHFSGRSTGELFF.